This TCR beta chain was sequenced for a study of Graves' ophthalmopathy and Graves' hyperthyroidism. Details on this clonotype: Its antigen is undetermined. This CDR3 fails to terminate in the conserved phenylalanine or tryptophan, so it likely reflects a read error.

Certain patients, namely those with other autoimmune diseases, uncontrolled infections, pregnancy or lactation, were excluded. The evidence that diagnosis relied on was clinical symptoms, serum thyroxine, TRAb, thyroid ultrasound and orbital computed tomography. The PBMCs originated from more than 8 ml of fresh peripheral blood. Study-level points and caveats: Both an approximately 70% sensitivity and an approximately 76% specificity characterized the model's predictions of ophthalmopathy progression.

Germline-derived CDR1 and CDR2 are ENHRY and SYGVKD. V was clipped by 10 bases and J by 7 bases; unmatched bases: 5. This CDR3 is built from 13 residues. RNA transcripts yielded amplified TCR beta CDR3 regions. RT-PCR in the first round used HTBI primers; a second-round multiplex PCR followed. Each CDR3 protein gets one entry after TCRdb re-called the multiplex PCR reads with MiXCR. The profile shows 650,000 to 800,000 distinct CDR3 sequences, about 40% of them singletons. Sequencing was performed on peripheral blood. The V call is TRBV10-3, the J call TRBJ1-6; 9 bases match TRBD1. The receptor comes from an adult man with Graves' ophthalmopathy. CDR3 protein: CASSDRGNSPLHL. As DNA, the CDR3 is TGTGCCAGCAGCGACAGGGGGAATTCACCCCTCCACCTT.